Each of the 17 T cell receptor beta chains below was sequenced from the same sample in a study of Graves' ophthalmopathy and Graves' hyperthyroidism. For repertoire sequencing, the TCR beta CDR3 regions were amplified from RNA transcripts. After a first-round RT-PCR with HTBI primers, a second-round multiplex PCR was run. One entry per CDR3 protein, called by TCRdb with MiXCR from the multiplex PCR reads. The table records 260,000 or so distinct CDR3 sequences, around 50% of them present only once. The source material was peripheral blood. These receptors were obtained from an adult man with Graves' ophthalmopathy.

This chain uses TRBV2 with TRBJ2-7; no reliable D call. V was pared by 3 bases and J by 2 bases, with 8 bases between. CDR1 is SNHLY and CDR2 is FYNNEI in the germline V gene. This CDR3 region has 13 residues. CDR3 protein: CASSELGTYEQYF. The CDR3 nucleotides read TGTGCCAGCAGTGAGCTGGGAACCTACGAGCAGTACTTC.

Many counts were recorded for this clonotype. The chain combines TRBV25-1 with TRBJ1-1, with a weak D call TRBD1 (6 bases). This CDR3 is built from 15 residues. In germline, CDR1 is MGHDK, CDR2 SYGVNS. Deletions cut 2 bases from V and 2 bases from J, with 12 bases between. CDR3 region: CASSEMTGRNTEAFF. The CDR3 nucleotides read TGTGCCAGCAGTGAAATGACAGGAAGAAACACTGAAGCTTTCTTT.

The CDR3 here is CASSEGQGADTQYF. Written as DNA, the CDR3 is TGTGCCAGCAGTGAGGGACAGGGGGCAGATACGCAGTATTTT. The J gene is TRBJ2-3, the V gene TRBV6-1, with 11 bases identical to TRBD1. With 3 bases clipped from V and 4 bases from J, the junction kept 0 bases outside the gene matches. The CDR3 is 14 amino acids. Germline V gene sequence: CDR1 MNHNS, CDR2 SASEGT.

This chain joins TRBV5-5 and TRBJ1-6, with D maybe TRBD1 (5 bases). V shed 4 bases and J shed 7 bases, with 18 bases lying between them. The CDR3 is 16 residues long. Germline V lookup: CDR1 SGHKS, CDR2 YYEKEE (reference sequence). DNA of the CDR3: TGTGCCAGCAGCCCACTCGTAGGGGTGGGGAATTCACCCCTCCACTTT. The encoded protein is CASSPLVGVGNSPLHF.

This clonotype has a count of ten or more. This CDR3 is CSVPWGTAETQYF. CDR3 bases: TGCAGCGTTCCTTGGGGCACGGCAGAGACCCAGTACTTC. The chain links TRBV29-1 to TRBJ2-5; tentatively, D is TRBD1 (5 bases). V was trimmed by 5 bases and J by 4 bases, leaving 14 bases between them. This CDR3 comprises 13 residues. From germline, CDR1 is SQVTM and CDR2 ANQGSEA.

V is TRBV19 and J is TRBJ1-1; no firm D call. The germline V and J ends were trimmed by 5 bases and 4 bases, with 14 bases remaining between them. Germline CDR1 LNHDA, CDR2 SQIVND (reference sequence). CDR3 size: 14 residues. DNA for the CDR3: TGTGCCAGTAGTCCCGAGGGAGTCGGCACTGAAGCTTTCTTT. As protein: CASSPEGVGTEAFF.

The chain links TRBV10-3 to TRBJ1-2, with 7 nucleotides matching TRBD1. Germline V gene lookup returns CDR1 ENHRY and CDR2 SYGVKD. V shed 0 bases, J shed 2 bases, and the junction held 3 bases outside the gene matches. The CDR3 has 15 residues. CDR3 nucleotide sequence: TGTGCCATCAGTGAGTCGGCGACAGGGAACTATGGCTACACCTTC. Amino acid sequence: CAISESATGNYGYTF.

This clonotype occurred a few times. The chain joins TRBV12-5 to TRBJ1-2; unclear D gene. The V end lost 0 bases, the J end lost 8 bases, and 10 bases lay between the germline ends. The CDR3 is made up of 13 amino acids. Looked up from germline, CDR1 is LGHNT and CDR2 is FRNRAP. The CDR3 loop reads CASGLVRRDGYTF. In DNA form, the CDR3 reads TGTGCTAGTGGTTTGGTACGCAGAGACGGCTACACCTTC.

A word on this clonotype: At one end the junction does not follow the germline gene, possibly because of a read error. V is TRBV2 and J is TRBJ2-7; the D gene is possibly TRBD1 (6 bases). Germline CDR1 is SNHLY and CDR2 is FYNNEI. CDR3 length: 12 residues. Written as DNA, the CDR3 is TGTGCCAGCAGTGAAGCGCCCCGGGACATAAACTTC. It encodes CASSEAPRDINF.

There are a few counts of this clonotype. The genes are TRBV6-2 or TRBV6-3 and TRBJ1-2; no clear D. The ends were cut back, 7 bases at V and 4 bases at J, with 13 bases in the middle. The CDR3 runs to 13 residues. Germline V gene lookup returns CDR1 MNHEY and CDR2 SVGEGT. The CDR3 spells CASTSRPAYGYTF. The CDR3 bases are TGTGCCAGCACCTCTCGGCCAGCCTATGGCTACACCTTC.

The chain employs TRBV10-3 and TRBJ1-5; a possible D gene is TRBD1 (5 bases). Trimming shortened V by 10 bases and J by 5 bases, and 15 bases separated the two germline ends. From germline, CDR1 is ENHRY and CDR2 SYGVKD. This CDR3 is 13 amino acids long. CDR3 amino acids: CASSARGDQPQHF. CDR3 nucleotide sequence: TGTGCCAGCAGCGCCAGAGGGGATCAGCCCCAGCATTTT.

The chain joins TRBV7-2 to TRBJ2-5, with 7 bases matching TRBD2. CDR3 length: 15 amino acids. The germline V gene has CDR1 SGHTA and CDR2 FQGNSA. The ends lost 7 bases at V and 1 base at J; junction bases unmatched: 9. CDR3 coding DNA: TGTGCCAGCACCAGGAAGCGGGGACTCCAAGAGACCCAGTACTTC. Amino acid sequence: CASTRKRGLQETQYF.

The chain has TRBV20-1 and TRBJ1-2; a weak D match, TRBD1 (6 bases). Germline lookup yields CDR1 DFQATT and CDR2 SNEGSKA (reference sequence). Trimming cost V 6 bases and J 1 base, with 12 bases left between them. The CDR3 has 13 amino acids. As DNA, the CDR3 is TGCAGTGCCGAGGGGGGCGTTAACTATGGCTACACCTTC. This encodes CSAEGGVNYGYTF.

This clonotype was seen only a few times. The V and J genes are TRBV5-1 and TRBJ1-1, with a tentative D call TRBD1 (5 bases). V was clipped by 5 bases and J by 3 bases, with 11 bases between them. The CDR3 is 13 residues long. Germline V gene lookup returns CDR1 SGHRS and CDR2 YFSETQ. The CDR3 is CASRSQGDTEAFF. The CDR3 coding sequence is TGCGCCAGCAGGTCCCAAGGGGACACTGAAGCTTTCTTT.

V gene TRBV5-4 combines with J gene TRBJ2-5, with 10 bases that match TRBD1. J lost 6 bases, V lost 4 bases, and 12 bases had no gene match. The CDR3 totals 16 residues. Germline CDR1 is SGHNT and CDR2 is YYREEE (reference sequence). The CDR3 spells CASSTRQGAILKTQYF. The CDR3 nucleotides are TGTGCCAGCAGCACTAGACAGGGGGCGATCTTGAAGACCCAGTACTTC.

The chain carries TRBV13 and TRBJ2-5; 7 bases match TRBD2. Trimming at V came to 4 bases and at J to 0 bases, leaving 5 bases not matched to a gene. Germline CDR1 reads PRHDT; CDR2 reads FYEKMQ (reference sequence). The CDR3 runs 15 residues. CDR3 amino acids: CASSWASGNQETQYF. The CDR3 DNA follows: TGTGCCAGCAGCTGGGCTAGCGGTAACCAAGAGACCCAGTACTTC.

This clonotype has a handful of counts. The chain has TRBV10-3 and TRBJ1-1; D is unresolved. Germline-derived CDR1 and CDR2 are ENHRY and SYGVKD. V lost 0 bases and J 1 base, leaving 6 bases between the germline ends. CDR3 length: 14 residues. The CDR3 protein is CAISESMGNTEAFF. Here the CDR3 DNA reads TGTGCCATCAGTGAGTCGATGGGGAACACTGAAGCTTTCTTT.